The 30 T cell receptor beta chains presented below share a single source sample, sequenced in a study of T cell clonality in common variable immunodeficiency. The protocol was immunoSEQ multiplex PCR, while the TCRdb copy is restricted to in-frame clones and leaves out a portion. In total the sample includes tens of thousands of clones, none of them seen once. Points from the study as a whole: In common variable immunodeficiency, TCR beta chains reportedly carried fewer deletions and N-nucleotide insertions.

Antigens for these TCRs are unknown. The material sequenced was peripheral blood mononuclear cells. The receptors were gathered from a human donor with common variable immunodeficiency.

This clone was recorded a few times. The sequenced fragment ends 3 residues before the CDR3 boundary, so the rest is inferred from the germline J gene. J is TRBJ2-7 and V is TRBV20-1; TRBD1 or TRBD2 may be the D gene (5 bases each). CDR1 DFQATT and CDR2 SNEGSKA come from the germline V gene (reference sequence). The ends were cut back, 6 bases at V and 5 bases at J, with 14 bases in the middle. The CDR3 has 12 amino acids. CDR3: CSADLRGDEQYF. The covered CDR3 bases are TGCAGTGCGGACCTTAGGGGAGACGAG.

This clone was counted between two and nine times. The DNA ends 3 residues before the CDR3 does, and the rest of the CDR3 is filled in from the germline J gene. The chain joins TRBV5-1 to TRBJ2-6, with D unresolved. Germline values: CDR1 SGHRS, CDR2 YFSETQ. V was clipped by 0 bases and J by 3 bases, with 10 bases between them. There are 16 residues in the CDR3. The CDR3 region is CASSLEAMHGANVLTF. Incomplete CDR3 DNA: TGCGCCAGCAGCTTGGAGGCCATGCATGGGGCCAACGTC. The variable domain in full, completed from reference TRBV5-1 and TRBJ2-6, reads KAGVTQTPRYLIKTRGQQVTLSCSPISGHRSVSWYQQTPGQGLQFLFEYFSETQRNKGNFPGRFSGRQFSNSRSEMNVSTLELGDSALYLCASSLEAMHGANVLTFGAGSRLTVL.

This clone appeared a few times. The read finishes 3 residues shy of the CDR3 end, and the germline J gene is used to complete it. The V gene is TRBV7-2, the J gene TRBJ1-5, with D possibly TRBD1 on 5 matching bases. Germline values: CDR1 SGHTA, CDR2 FQGNSA. V was cut by 0 bases and J by 5 bases, with 8 bases left in between. The CDR3 runs to 14 residues. The sequenced CDR3 bases are TGTGCCAGCAGCTTAGCAGGGGTCTATCAGCCC. Translated: CASSLAGVYQP. The CDR3 as a whole reads CASSLAGVYQPQHF.

This clone was seen a handful of times. The CDR3 end falls 3 residues outside the read, so it is completed with the germline J gene. The chain joins TRBV11-3 to TRBJ2-7, with D possibly matching TRBD2 (6 bases). With 5 bases removed from V and 5 bases from J, the gap between germline ends came to 16 bases. The CDR3 loop spans 14 amino acids. Looked up from germline, CDR1 is SGHNT and CDR2 is YENEEA. The CDR3 DNA, read in part, is TGTGCCAGCAGCCCGGCGGCGGGGAATAACGAG. Translating it yields CASSPAAGNNE. The full CDR3 sequence reads CASSPAAGNNEQYF. Looking up the rest from reference TRBV11-3 and TRBJ2-7 gives the full variable domain: EAGVVQSPRYKIIEKKQPVAFWCNPISGHNTLYWYLQNLGQGPELLIRYENEEAVDDSQLPKDRFSAERLKGVDSTLKIQPAELGDSAVYLCASSPAAGNNEQYFGPGTRLTVT.

Worth noting for this clone: From the germline J gene comes the end of the CDR3, since the read stops 3 residues before it. The chain employs TRBV2 and TRBJ2-7; tentatively, D is TRBD1 (6 bases). The CDR3 is 12 residues long. V lost 6 bases, J lost 2 bases, and 8 bases lay in between. Germline V gene data show CDR1 as SNHLY and CDR2 as FYNNEI. The sequenced CDR3 bases are TGTGCCAGCAGAGGACAGACCTACGAG. Its protein is CASRGQTYE. The CDR3, in full, reads CASRGQTYEQYF.

This clone was observed many times. The DNA ends 3 residues before the CDR3 does, and the rest of the CDR3 is filled in from the germline J gene. The gene calls are TRBV7-9 and TRBJ1-1; D is uncertain. This CDR3 contains 12 residues. The germline CDR1 and CDR2 sequences are SEHNR and FQNEAQ (reference sequence). CDR3 sequence reads: CASEAGNSKAFF. The covered CDR3 bases are TGTGCCAGCGAGGCAGGTAATTCAAAA.

Concerning this clone itself: The read is 3 residues too short to cover the CDR3 end, so that end is filled in from the germline J gene. The V gene is TRBV6-2 or TRBV6-3, the J gene TRBJ2-7; no firm D call. CDR1 and CDR2 from the germline V gene are MNHEY and SVGEGT. Trimming removed 10 bases at V and 2 bases at J, with 15 bases between. This CDR3 is built from 13 residues. The CDR3 loop reads CANPYVLAYEQYF. The CDR3 bases that were read are TGTGCCAACCCCTATGTTCTAGCCTACGAG.

A few counts support this clone. From the germline J gene comes the end of the CDR3, since the read stops 3 residues before it. This chain uses TRBV7-6 with TRBJ2-3, with D perhaps matching TRBD1 (5 bases). The CDR3 has 14 amino acids. V was shortened by 3 bases and J by 6 bases, with 13 bases between the two germline ends. Germline CDR1 reads SGHVS; CDR2 reads FNYEAQ. The part of the CDR3 DNA that was read is TGTGCCAGCAGCTTGTCATTGGGGCAGGATACG. Its protein product is CASSLSLGQDT. The CDR3 in full is CASSLSLGQDTQYF.

There are many counts of this clone. The DNA ends 3 residues before the CDR3 does, and the rest of the CDR3 is filled in from the germline J gene. The rearrangement links TRBV7-9 to TRBJ1-2; D might be TRBD1 (5 bases). The CDR3 spans 12 residues. Germline CDR1 and CDR2: SEHNR and FQNEAQ (reference sequence). The CDR3 sequence: CASSLLQGGYTF. CDR3 DNA (partial): TGTGCCAGCAGCTTACTCCAGGGAGGC.

This clone was recorded many times. Sequencing ends 3 residues short of the CDR3 end; the germline J gene provides the rest. The V gene is TRBV29-1, the J gene TRBJ1-1, with 8 nucleotides matching TRBD1. The CDR3 sequence is 13 residues long. From germline, CDR1 is SQVTM and CDR2 ANQGSEA. Trimming at V came to 6 bases and at J to 2 bases, leaving 5 bases not matched to a gene. Here the CDR3 reads CSVRQGINTEAFF. CDR3 DNA, as far as it was read: TGCAGCGTCCGACAGGGGATAAACACTGAA.

This clone was counted between two and nine times. Read coverage stops 3 residues before the CDR3 terminus; the germline J gene supplies the remainder. V usage is TRBV2 and J usage is TRBJ1-1, with D uncertain. This CDR3 has 12 amino acids. Germline CDR1 reads SNHLY; CDR2 reads FYNNEI. CDR3 bases read: TGTGCCAGCAGGCTTGAGGGTCTCAAA. It translates to CASRLEGLK. The entire CDR3 is CASRLEGLKAFF.

In its sample, this clone was seen many times. The CDR3 end lies 3 residues beyond the end of the read and is filled in from the germline J gene. V is TRBV7-8 and J is TRBJ1-1; 7 bases are shared with TRBD1. CDR1 SGHVS and CDR2 FQNEAQ come from the germline V gene. Germline trimming cut 2 bases from V and 2 bases from J; bases unmatched to any gene: 11. This CDR3 contains 17 residues. The covered CDR3 bases are TGTGCCAGCAGCTTAACTGCGAACAGGGGATTTAACACTGAA. Encoded protein: CASSLTANRGFNTE. In full, the CDR3 reads CASSLTANRGFNTEAFF. The complete variable domain, with remaining parts taken from reference TRBV7-8 and TRBJ1-1, reads GAGVSQSPRYKVAKRGQDVALRCDPISGHVSLFWYQQALGQGPEFLTYFQNEAQLDKSGLPSDRFFAERPEGSVSTLKIQRTQQEDSAVYLCASSLTANRGFNTEAFFGQGTRLTVV.

This clone was seen at least ten times. The sequenced fragment ends 3 residues before the CDR3 boundary, so the rest is inferred from the germline J gene. The sample has other DNA sequences that encode this CDR3 too. V usage is TRBV5-6 and J usage is TRBJ1-2; D may be TRBD1 (6 bases). Germline-derived CDR1 and CDR2 are SGHDT and YYEEEE. The V end lost 4 bases, the J end lost 5 bases, and 18 bases lay between the germline ends. This CDR3 region has 15 residues. CDR3 DNA, as far as it was read: TGTGCCAGCAGCCCGGAAGCGGCAGGGGTTTATGGC. Its protein product is CASSPEAAGVYG. The full CDR3 sequence reads CASSPEAAGVYGYTF. Full variable domain (rest looked up from reference TRBV5-6 and TRBJ1-2): DAGVTQSPTHLIKTRGQQVTLRCSPKSGHDTVSWYQQALGQGPQFIFQYYEEEERQRGNFPDRFSGHQFPNYSSELNVNALLLGDSALYLCASSPEAAGVYGYTFGSGTRLTVV.

This clone was recorded at least ten times. Read coverage stops 3 residues before the CDR3 terminus; the germline J gene supplies the remainder. The chain is built from TRBV6-2 or TRBV6-3 and TRBJ1-1; perhaps TRBD1 as D (6 bases). The V end was cut by 7 bases, the J end by 0 bases, with 12 bases between. The CDR3 totals 14 residues. Germline CDR1 is MNHEY and CDR2 is SVGEGT. The CDR3: CASKRGTLNTEAFF. The CDR3 DNA, read in part, is TGTGCCAGCAAAAGGGGGACATTGAACACTGAA.

A note on this clone: The CDR3 extends 3 residues past the end of the read, so its final part is completed from the germline J gene. This chain links TRBV7-3 with TRBJ2-5; 9 bases map to TRBD1. The CDR3 spans 14 residues. Germline values: CDR1 SGHTA, CDR2 FQGTGA. V lost 5 bases and J lost 5; bases outside the gene matches: 6. CDR3 protein: CASSLQGAGETQYF. Partial CDR3 DNA: TGTGCCAGCAGCCTACAGGGGGCCGGGGAGACC.

Only a few counts were recorded for this clone. The read ends 3 residues shy of where the CDR3 ends; the end is completed using the germline J gene. The J gene is TRBJ2-3, the V gene TRBV11-2, with 9 positions matching TRBD2. CDR3 length equals 15 residues. The ends lost 5 bases at V and 4 bases at J; junction bases unmatched: 7. From germline, CDR1 is SGHAT and CDR2 FQNNGV. Here the CDR3 reads CASSVTSGPSDTQYF. The CDR3 DNA, read in part, is TGTGCCAGCAGCGTCACTAGCGGGCCGTCAGATACG.

Remarks on this clone: The read is 3 residues too short to cover the CDR3 end, so that end is filled in from the germline J gene. V gene TRBV7-9 combines with J gene TRBJ2-1; D not resolved. The germline CDR1 and CDR2 sequences are SEHNR and FQNEAQ (reference sequence). The CDR3 runs 14 residues. The V and J ends lost 5 bases and 0 bases respectively, with 8 bases between them. The CDR3 bases that were read are TGTGCCAGCAGCCTCGCGAGCTCCTACAATGAG. It yields the protein CASSLASSYNE. The CDR3, in full, reads CASSLASSYNEQFF.

This clone was found many times. The read halts 3 residues ahead of the CDR3 end, with the missing end drawn from the germline J gene. The chain is built from TRBV29-1 and TRBJ2-5; 8 nucleotides align to TRBD2. Germline lookup yields CDR1 SQVTM and CDR2 ANQGSEA. Losses at the gene ends were 7 bases for V and 2 bases for J; bases not matched to a gene: 9. The CDR3 length is 14 residues. The CDR3 spells CSAEGGGGQETQYF. The covered CDR3 bases are TGCAGCGCTGAGGGGGGCGGGGGGCAAGAGACC.

With regard to this clone: The read stops 3 residues short of the end of the CDR3; the missing end is completed from the germline J gene. V usage is TRBV2 and J usage is TRBJ2-7; TRBD1 agrees at 9 bases. This CDR3 spans 14 amino acids. With 5 bases clipped from V and 6 bases from J, the junction kept 8 bases outside the gene matches. Germline V gene lookup returns CDR1 SNHLY and CDR2 FYNNEI. The CDR3 sequence is CASSKDRGVREQYF. The CDR3 bases that were read are TGTGCCAGCAGTAAGGACAGGGGTGTCCGCGAG.

This clone has a handful of counts. The germline gene is not matched at one end of the junction; a read error may be the cause. The read stops 3 residues short of the end of the CDR3; the missing end is completed from the germline J gene. This same CDR3 is encoded by further DNA sequences in the sample. The chain combines TRBV7-9 with TRBJ1-2, with a weak D call TRBD1 (5 bases). CDR3 length: 12 amino acids. Germline V gene lookup returns CDR1 SEHNR and CDR2 FQNEAQ (reference sequence). The part of the CDR3 DNA that was read is TGTTCCAGCAGCCCGGGGGGATACGGC. It is translated as CSSSPGGYG. From start to end, the CDR3 is CSSSPGGYGYTF.

The table lists this clone with a few counts. The DNA ends 3 residues before the CDR3 does, and the rest of the CDR3 is filled in from the germline J gene. The rearrangement links TRBV2 to TRBJ2-5, with 10 bases matching TRBD2. CDR3 size: 16 residues. Germline CDR1 is SNHLY and CDR2 is FYNNEI. J lost 7 bases, V lost 7 bases, and 15 bases had no gene match. The CDR3 loop is CASIGSGGAFGGTQYF. The sequenced part of the CDR3 DNA is TGTGCCAGCATCGGGAGCGGGGGGGCCTTTGGAGGGACC.

Turning to this clone: The CDR3 end falls 3 residues outside the read, so it is completed with the germline J gene. The genes are TRBV16 and TRBJ2-5, with D possibly TRBD2 on 5 matching bases. With 2 bases removed from V and 5 bases from J, the gap between germline ends came to 12 bases. Germline lookup yields CDR1 KGHSY and CDR2 FQNENV. CDR3 length: 14 residues. CDR3 loop: CASSQLGPGETQYF. The sequenced CDR3 bases are TGTGCCAGCAGCCAACTGGGCCCGGGGGAGACC.

This clone was detected a few times. Germline and junction disagree at one end, which may indicate a read error. From the germline J gene comes the end of the CDR3, since the read stops 3 residues before it. The V call is TRBV18, the J call TRBJ2-6, with TRBD1 as a possible D gene (5 bases). The CDR3 is 16 residues long. Germline V gene sequence: CDR1 KGHSH, CDR2 LQKENI. Here the CDR3 reads CASSPFRFSGASVLTF. The DNA read from the CDR3 is TGTGCCAGCTCACCATTCAGGTTCTCTGGGGCCAGCGTC.

This clone was seen many times. The read is 3 residues too short to cover the CDR3 end, so that end is filled in from the germline J gene. This rearrangement joins TRBV30 to TRBJ1-2; D gene ambiguous. This CDR3 has 12 residues. Deletions cut 2 bases from V and 2 bases from J, with 6 bases between. Germline-derived CDR1 and CDR2 are GTSNPN and SVGIG (reference sequence). CDR3 protein: CAWSPRNYGYTF. CDR3 bases read: TGTGCCTGGAGTCCCCGGAACTATGGC.

This clone has just a few counts. The read falls 3 residues short of the CDR3 end, and the missing part is taken from the germline J gene. The chain has TRBV30 and TRBJ1-2; D remains ambiguous. This CDR3 is 10 amino acids long. Germline CDR1 is GTSNPN and CDR2 is SVGIG (reference sequence). The sequenced CDR3 bases are TGTGCCTGGAGACAAGTCGGC. The encoded protein is CAWRQVG. The whole CDR3 protein is CAWRQVGYTF.

This clone came up many times. The read stops 3 residues short of the end of the CDR3; the missing end is completed from the germline J gene. The chain links TRBV13 to TRBJ2-2, with TRBD2 matching over 12 bases. Germline V CDR1 and CDR2: PRHDT, FYEKMQ (reference sequence). This CDR3 has 16 amino acids. The J segment lost 4 bases and the V segment lost 5 bases, leaving 5 bases of the junction unmatched. The CDR3 reads CASSPTSGRLTGELFF. The sequenced CDR3 bases are TGTGCCAGCAGCCCGACTAGCGGGAGACTCACCGGGGAG.

In regard to this clone: From the germline J gene comes the end of the CDR3, since the read stops 3 residues before it. The chain carries TRBV2 and TRBJ2-3; 8 bases are shared with TRBD1. The CDR3 runs to 19 residues. CDR1 and CDR2 from the germline V gene are SNHLY and FYNNEI. J was trimmed by 0 bases and V by 6 bases; bases with no gene match: 17. CDR3: CASRARTGISFTSTDTQYF. The CDR3 bases that were read are TGTGCCAGCAGGGCTCGGACAGGGATCTCTTTTACAAGCACAGATACG.

This clone was found many times. The read stops 3 residues short of the end of the CDR3; the missing end is completed from the germline J gene. The chain uses TRBV19 and TRBJ1-5; D call uncertain. CDR1 LNHDA and CDR2 SQIVND come from the germline V gene (reference sequence). The CDR3 totals 14 residues. V was shortened by 3 bases and J by 3 bases, with 9 bases between the two germline ends. The CDR3 sequence: CASSMVRDNQPQHF. Partial CDR3 DNA: TGTGCCAGTAGTATGGTCAGAGACAATCAGCCC.

Comments on this clone: The CDR3 end falls 3 residues outside the read, so it is completed with the germline J gene. V and J are TRBV5-1 and TRBJ2-1, with 9 bases aligning to TRBD1. Per the germline V gene, CDR1 is SGHRS and CDR2 is YFSETQ. This CDR3 has 15 amino acids. After removal of 4 bases from V and 9 bases from J, the junction contained 11 bases not matched to a gene. CDR3 DNA, as far as it was read: TGCGCCAGCAGCCCGGGACAGGGTGTCTGGGGTGAG. Translating it yields CASSPGQGVWGE. The complete CDR3 sequence is CASSPGQGVWGEQFF.

This clone was observed at least ten times. The read falls 3 residues short of the CDR3 end, and the missing part is taken from the germline J gene. The chain links TRBV11-2 to TRBJ2-5, with a weak D call TRBD2 (5 bases). Looked up from germline, CDR1 is SGHAT and CDR2 is FQNNGV. The V and J ends lost 3 bases and 4 bases respectively, with 9 bases between them. The CDR3 has 13 amino acids. The CDR3 bases that were read are TGTGCCAGCAGCTTCTCGGGGAGAGAGACC. It specifies CASSFSGRET. The CDR3 reads in full as CASSFSGRETQYF. Full variable domain (outside the CDR3, taken from reference TRBV11-2 and TRBJ2-5): EAGVAQSPRYKIIEKRQSVAFWCNPISGHATLYWYQQILGQGPKLLIQFQNNGVVDDSQLPKDRFSAERLKGVDSTLKIQPAKLEDSAVYLCASSFSGRETQYFGPGTRLLVL.